The 22 T cell receptor beta chains reported below all come from one sample, sequenced in a study of T cells in Graves' hyperthyroidism and ophthalmopathy. The source material, RNA transcripts, was used to amplify TCR beta CDR3 regions. HTBI primers were used for first-round RT-PCR of the TCR CDR3. Via MiXCR, TCRdb re-called the multiplex PCR reads, giving one row per CDR3 protein. The sample yields about 250,000 distinct CDR3 sequences, around 24% seen once. Sequenced sample: blood. Receptor source: a woman in her thirties or forties with Graves' ophthalmopathy.

This clonotype was seen repeatedly, ten times or more. This rearrangement joins TRBV30 to TRBJ1-1; D is unresolved. CDR3 length: 13 residues. The germline gives CDR1 GTSNPN, CDR2 SVGIG (reference sequence). Trimming stripped 3 bases from V and 1 base from J, with 9 bases between. The CDR3 here is CAWRGFSNTEAFF. The DNA of the CDR3 is TGTGCCTGGAGGGGCTTTTCGAACACTGAAGCTTTCTTT.

Ten or more counts support this clonotype. V gene TRBV15 combines with J gene TRBJ2-2, with 12 positions matching TRBD2. CDR1 is LNHNV and CDR2 is YYDKDF in the germline V gene (reference sequence). This CDR3 spans 17 amino acids. The V gene end was trimmed by 0 bases and the J gene end by 7 bases; junction bases not matched to a gene: 6. The CDR3 loop is CATSRELAGGPGGELFF. The CDR3 region has the DNA TGTGCCACCAGCAGAGAGCTAGCGGGAGGGCCTGGCGGGGAGCTGTTTTTT.

Many counts were recorded for this clonotype. The chain has TRBV2 and TRBJ2-3, with D hard to call. The germline V gene encodes CDR1 SNHLY and CDR2 FYNNEI. The CDR3 extends over 13 amino acids. With 4 bases removed from V and 1 base from J, the gap between germline ends came to 6 bases. The CDR3 spells CASSGEGTDTQYF. In nucleotides, the CDR3 is TGTGCCAGCAGTGGAGAAGGCACAGATACGCAGTATTTT. Full variable domain (missing parts from reference TRBV2 and TRBJ2-3): EPEVTQTPSHQVTQMGQEVILRCVPISNHLYFYWYRQILGQKVEFLVSFYNNEISEKSEIFDDQFSVERPDGSNFTLKIRSTKLEDSAMYFCASSGEGTDTQYFGPGTRLTVL.

The chain couples TRBV12-3 or TRBV12-4 to TRBJ1-2; D gene unclear. V was clipped by 6 bases and J by 4 bases, with 3 bases between them. This CDR3 comprises 10 residues. The CDR3 is CASSPYGYTF. The CDR3 DNA is TGTGCCAGCAGCCCCTATGGCTACACCTTC.

The table lists this clonotype with many counts. The chain recombines TRBV6-5 with TRBJ2-2; D may be TRBD2 (5 bases). There are 16 residues in the CDR3. Deletions cut 8 bases from V and 2 bases from J, with 18 bases between. Germline V gene lookup returns CDR1 MNHEY and CDR2 SVGAGI. CDR3 coding DNA: TGTGCCAGCTTTAATGGCGGGCCGCGAAACACCGGGGAGCTGTTTTTT. Its protein product is CASFNGGPRNTGELFF.

This clonotype has at least ten counts. The chain links TRBV7-8 to TRBJ2-5; D is ambiguous. This CDR3 has 13 amino acids. Per germline, CDR1 SGHVS and CDR2 FQNEAQ. Trimming pared 2 bases from V and 5 bases from J, leaving 9 bases between. CDR3 residues: CASSLLEQETQYF. Written as DNA, the CDR3 is TGTGCCAGCAGCTTACTAGAACAGGAGACCCAGTACTTC. Complete variable domain (other parts from reference TRBV7-8 and TRBJ2-5): GAGVSQSPRYKVAKRGQDVALRCDPISGHVSLFWYQQALGQGPEFLTYFQNEAQLDKSGLPSDRFFAERPEGSVSTLKIQRTQQEDSAVYLCASSLLEQETQYFGPGTRLLVL.

There are a few counts of this clonotype. CDR3 coding DNA: TGCGCCAGTGGGAATAGAGGGGGCTACGAGCAGTACTTC. Translation: CASGNRGGYEQYF. This sequence joins TRBV5-1 and TRBJ2-7; a weak D match, TRBD1 (6 bases). The germline CDR1 and CDR2 sequences are SGHRS and YFSETQ. Trimming pared 8 bases from V and 3 bases from J, leaving 15 bases between. This CDR3 is built from 13 residues.

This clonotype was detected only a few times. The chain couples TRBV15 to TRBJ2-5, with D perhaps matching TRBD2 (5 bases). Germline CDR1 is LNHNV and CDR2 is YYDKDF (reference sequence). The CDR3 consists of 14 residues. V was clipped by 7 bases and J by 5 bases, with 17 bases between them. The CDR3 bases are TGTGCCACCAACGCTTTGTTGGGAGATGAGACCCAGTACTTC. Protein product: CATNALLGDETQYF.

This clonotype was seen a few times. One junction end disagrees with the germline gene, perhaps due to a read error. CDR3 nucleotide sequence: TGTGCCAGCAGCCCACGACCCGGCTACAAGCAGTACTTC. Translating it yields CASSPRPGYKQYF. The chain links TRBV7-8 to TRBJ2-7; D is ambiguous. From germline, CDR1 is SGHVS and CDR2 FQNEAQ. The CDR3 spans 13 residues.

The table lists this clonotype with many counts. Its ends do not fully match the called genes, so a read error is possible. The CDR3 sequence is CASSLDPGANVLTF. DNA of the CDR3: TGCGCCAGCAGTTTGGATCCTGGGGCCAACGTCCTGACTTTC. The gene calls are TRBV5-1 and TRBJ2-6; D not certain. The CDR3 length is 14 residues. The germline V gene has CDR1 SGHRS and CDR2 YFSETQ.

Many counts were recorded for this clonotype. The rearrangement joins TRBV2 to TRBJ1-2; D gene ambiguous. Germline V CDR1 and CDR2: SNHLY, FYNNEI. The CDR3 runs to 14 residues. V was trimmed by 1 base and J by 8 bases, leaving 14 bases between them. DNA for the CDR3: TGTGCCAGCAGTGAAGGTGCCCGGGTGGGGGGCTACACCTTC. This translates into CASSEGARVGGYTF.

There are many counts of this clonotype. This chain links TRBV6-1 with TRBJ2-2, with a weak D call TRBD2 (6 bases). Looked up from germline, CDR1 is MNHNS and CDR2 is SASEGT. Trimming stripped 1 base from V and 5 bases from J, with 14 bases between. The CDR3 loop spans 16 amino acids. The CDR3 spells CASSEVGTGLTGELFF. The CDR3, as DNA: TGTGCCAGCAGTGAAGTAGGGACCGGACTAACCGGGGAGCTGTTTTTT.

This clonotype was counted at least ten times. The J gene is TRBJ1-2, the V gene TRBV11-2, with D possibly being TRBD1 (6 bases). The V end lost 0 bases, the J end lost 8 bases, and 19 bases lay between the germline ends. The CDR3 is made up of 16 amino acids. CDR1 SGHAT and CDR2 FQNNGV come from the germline V gene. CDR3 loop: CASSLDPDSSRRGYTF. The CDR3 nucleotides read TGTGCCAGCAGCTTAGACCCGGACAGTTCACGGAGGGGCTACACCTTC.

This clonotype was recorded many times. This rearrangement joins TRBV10-3 to TRBJ1-1; 10 positions agree with TRBD1. V was pared by 2 bases and J by 4 bases, with 10 bases of the junction left unmatched. The CDR3 covers 17 residues. Germline-derived CDR1 and CDR2 are ENHRY and SYGVKD. CDR3 in amino acids: CAISEGTGVLLGTEAFF. As DNA, the CDR3 is TGTGCCATCAGTGAGGGGACAGGGGTACTGTTGGGCACTGAAGCTTTCTTT.

This clonotype was observed at least ten times. The chain couples TRBV11-2 to TRBJ2-7; no clear D. Germline V CDR1 and CDR2: SGHAT, FQNNGV. V lost 5 bases, J lost 6 bases, and 14 bases lay in between. CDR3 length: 13 amino acids. The CDR3 coding sequence is TGTGCCAGCAGCCGGACCGACCTACTCGAGCAGTACTTC. Its protein product is CASSRTDLLEQYF. The full variable domain, its missing parts supplied by reference TRBV11-2 and TRBJ2-7, is EAGVAQSPRYKIIEKRQSVAFWCNPISGHATLYWYQQILGQGPKLLIQFQNNGVVDDSQLPKDRFSAERLKGVDSTLKIQPAKLEDSAVYLCASSRTDLLEQYFGPGTRLTVT.

This clonotype has at least ten counts. The rearrangement uses TRBV6-5 and TRBJ1-1; D gene uncertain. Germline values: CDR1 MNHEY, CDR2 SVGAGI. Trimming took off 2 bases at V and 0 bases at J, with 4 bases between the two ends. The CDR3 is 13 residues long. CDR3 in DNA: TGTGCCAGCAGTTACGACATGAACACTGAAGCTTTCTTT. It specifies CASSYDMNTEAFF.

Ten or more counts support this clonotype. The rearrangement joins TRBV20-1 to TRBJ2-7, with D uncertain. The CDR3 spans 13 residues. CDR1 and CDR2 from the germline V gene are DFQATT and SNEGSKA (reference sequence). V was clipped by 0 bases and J by 7 bases, with 13 bases between them. This CDR3 is CSARDLGGSEQYF. The CDR3, as DNA: TGCAGTGCTAGAGATCTTGGCGGCTCGGAGCAGTACTTC.

The chain has TRBV7-9 and TRBJ1-2; D unclear. There are 15 residues in the CDR3. Germline-derived CDR1 and CDR2 are SEHNR and FQNEAQ (reference sequence). The ends were cut back, 2 bases at V and 0 bases at J, with 10 bases in the middle. The CDR3 region has the DNA TGTGCCAGCAGCTTAAACATTAGAGCTAACTATGGCTACACCTTC. Translated: CASSLNIRANYGYTF.

This clonotype was detected ten times or more. CDR3 DNA: TGTGCCAGCAGTTTTCATGCGTTAGGGACAGGGAAGTACGAGCAGTACTTC. This sequence encodes CASSFHALGTGKYEQYF. This chain connects TRBV28 to TRBJ2-7; 9 bases are a match to TRBD1. The length of the CDR3 is 17 residues. Trimming took 3 bases from V and 4 from J; bases not matched to a gene: 13. Germline CDR1 reads MDHEN; CDR2 reads SYDVKM.

The gene calls are TRBV30 and TRBJ2-6; D is uncertain. The germline V gene has CDR1 GTSNPN and CDR2 SVGIG (reference sequence). CDR3 length: 15 residues. Between the trimmed V and J ends, which lost 0 bases and 0 bases, there was a span of 6 bases. The CDR3 nucleotides are TGTGCCTGGAGTGTACTGAACTCTGGGGCCAACGTCCTGACTTTC. It specifies CAWSVLNSGANVLTF.

This rearrangement joins TRBV20-1 to TRBJ1-5; D unclear. Germline values: CDR1 DFQATT, CDR2 SNEGSKA (reference sequence). The CDR3 is 15 residues long. Trimming shortened V by 1 base and J by 0 bases, and 10 bases separated the two germline ends. The CDR3 DNA sequence: TGCAGTGCTAGAGCACTGGGGAATAGCAATCAGCCCCAGCATTTT. This sequence encodes CSARALGNSNQPQHF.

This clonotype appeared many times. The chain carries TRBV27 and TRBJ2-7; no clear D. V was clipped by 4 bases and J by 6 bases, with 13 bases between them. CDR3 length: 13 amino acids. Germline loops: CDR1 MNHEY, CDR2 SMNVEV (reference sequence). The CDR3 sequence is CASSSEGLTEQYF. The CDR3 region has the DNA TGTGCCAGCAGTTCGGAAGGGCTTACCGAGCAGTACTTC.